This T cell receptor beta chain was sequenced for a study of CD4+ T cells in melanoma. Study observations and caveats: Reportedly, melanoma neoantigen-specific CD4+ T cells showed varied differentiation states.

Germline values: CDR1 LGHDT, CDR2 YNNKEL (reference sequence). V lost 2 bases and J lost 4; bases outside the gene matches: 2. The CDR3 consists of 13 residues. Sequencing was performed with immunoSEQ multiplex PCR; in TCRdb, only in-frame clones are kept and a portion is missing. This sample has around 4,800 clones, with approximately 64% found just once. As regards this clone: Its antigen is undetermined.

The source of this sequence is a human donor with melanoma. The sequenced sample consisted of cells from a culture (not recorded whether cultured in vitro). V gene TRBV3-1 (or the pseudogene TRBV3-2) combines with J gene TRBJ2-7; 7 positions match TRBD2. The CDR3 region is CASSQRTSYEQYF. The DNA for the CDR3 is TGTGCCAGCAGCCAACGGACTAGTTACGAGCAGTACTTC.